The entry below gives a single T cell receptor beta chain sequence along with its context. Its matching antigen is unknown. This sample is part of a study of beta chain features in type 1 diabetes. V lost 7 bases to trimming and J lost 2 bases; unmatched junction nucleotides: 7. The CDR3 totals 14 residues. Germline lookup yields CDR1 GTSNPN and CDR2 SVGIG (reference sequence). The isolated RNA, all of it, was reverse transcribed, so expressed TCRB transcripts were what got sequenced. Here immunoSEQ multiplex PCR was the method, and the copy in TCRdb shows in-frame clones only, minus some. The sample carries about 160,000 clones, more than 60% recorded once. Study observations and caveats: Type 1 diabetes patients had moderately but significantly shorter TCRB CDR3s in all four CD4+ subsets.

The V and J genes are TRBV30 and TRBJ2-3; TRBD1 matches 9 bases. This receptor was identified in a man aged 30 to 39 with type 1 diabetes. The source material was naive CD4+ T cells from blood. DNA for the CDR3: TGTGCCTCCACCCGGGACAGGGTCACAGATACGCAGTATTTT. Translating gives CASTRDRVTDTQYF.